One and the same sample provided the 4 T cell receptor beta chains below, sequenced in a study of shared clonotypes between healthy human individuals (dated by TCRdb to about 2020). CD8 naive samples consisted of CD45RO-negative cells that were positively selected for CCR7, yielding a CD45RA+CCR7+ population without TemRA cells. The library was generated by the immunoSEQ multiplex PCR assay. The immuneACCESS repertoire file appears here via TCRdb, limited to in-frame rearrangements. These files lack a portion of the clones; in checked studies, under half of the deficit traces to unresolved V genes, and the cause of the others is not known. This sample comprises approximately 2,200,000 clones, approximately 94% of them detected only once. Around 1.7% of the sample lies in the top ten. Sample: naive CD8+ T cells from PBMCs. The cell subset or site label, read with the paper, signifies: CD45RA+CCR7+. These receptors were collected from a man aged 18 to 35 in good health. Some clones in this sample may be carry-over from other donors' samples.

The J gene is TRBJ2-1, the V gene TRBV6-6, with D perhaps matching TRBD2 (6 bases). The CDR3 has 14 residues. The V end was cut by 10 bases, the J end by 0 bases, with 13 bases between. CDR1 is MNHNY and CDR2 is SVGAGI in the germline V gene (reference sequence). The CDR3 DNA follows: TGTGCCATCGGGGGTGGGAGCTCCTACAATGAGCAGTTCTTC. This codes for CAIGGGSSYNEQFF.

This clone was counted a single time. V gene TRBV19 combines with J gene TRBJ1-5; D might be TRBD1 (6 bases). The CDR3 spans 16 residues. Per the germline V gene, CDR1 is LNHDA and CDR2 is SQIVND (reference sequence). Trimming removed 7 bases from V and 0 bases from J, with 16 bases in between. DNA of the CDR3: TGTGCCAGTACCCTTGGGGGCATCCATAGCAATCAGCCCCAGCATTTT. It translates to CASTLGGIHSNQPQHF.

The DNA for the CDR3 is TGTGCCAGCAGCGTAGGGCCCCGGGCGGGAAATGAGCAGTTCTTC. This codes for CASSVGPRAGNEQFF. The rearrangement joins TRBV9 to TRBJ2-1, with D tentatively TRBD2 (6 bases). Trimming removed 0 bases from V and 7 bases from J, with 14 bases in between. This CDR3 region has 15 residues. Germline values: CDR1 SGDLS, CDR2 YYNGEE.

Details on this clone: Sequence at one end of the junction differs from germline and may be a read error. CDR3 amino acids: CASSLALTDRGRETQYF. CDR3 bases: TGCGCCAGCAGTTTGGCCTTGACCGACAGGGGGCGAGAGACCCAGTACTTC. The chain has TRBV5-1 and TRBJ2-5; TRBD1 matches at 10 bases. CDR1 SGHRS and CDR2 YFSETQ come from the germline V gene. The length of the CDR3 is 17 residues. The variable domain in full, completed from reference TRBV5-1 and TRBJ2-5, reads KAGVTQTPRYLIKTRGQQVTLSCSPISGHRSVSWYQQTPGQGLQFLFEYFSETQRNKGNFPGRFSGRQFSNSRSEMNVSTLELGDSALYLCASSLALTDRGRETQYFGPGTRLLVL.